This TCR beta chain was identified in a study of shared clonotypes between healthy human individuals. Study in general: The donors, a couple of women and a few men, were aged 18 to 49. Used for every donor were three CD4 naive, three CD4 memory, two CD8 naive and one CD8 memory plate.

The method was immunoSEQ multiplex PCR; TCRdb's version includes in-frame clones alone and lacks a portion of them. The table records roughly 2,300,000 clones, 92% of them present only once. The CDR3 covers 15 residues. Germline loops: CDR1 LNHDA, CDR2 SQIVND (reference sequence). V lost 3 bases and J lost 4, with 10 bases in between. Of note for this clone: Different DNA sequences within this sample yield the same CDR3.

The genes are TRBV19 and TRBJ2-6; the D gene could be TRBD1 or TRBD2 (5 bases each). The source of this sequence is a man aged 18 to 30 in good health. Some clones in this sample may be carry-over from other donors' samples. The sequencing input was naive CD4+ T cells from PBMCs. This sample's subset: CD45RA+ positively selected. This chain's CDR3 is CASSIQGVGANVLTF. CDR3 sequence (DNA): TGTGCCAGTAGTATTCAGGGAGTAGGGGCCAACGTCCTGACTTTC.